These 3 T cell receptor beta chains share one sample of origin, sequenced in a study of cytomegalovirus exposure and HLA in healthy donors. The PCR was carried out with 60 Vbeta primers and 13 Jbeta primers. The data were produced by immunoSEQ multiplex PCR, yet TCRdb's version contains in-frame clones alone and is incomplete. The sample shows about 190,000 clones, about 90% of them seen only once. The sequenced material came from PBMCs. The receptors were gathered from a boy younger than 10 in good health and CMV-seronegative.

The J gene is TRBJ1-4, the V gene TRBV7-2; tentatively, D is TRBD1 (5 bases). Trimming took 2 bases from V and 8 from J, leaving 15 bases between them. The CDR3 totals 15 residues. Germline loops: CDR1 SGHTA, CDR2 FQGNSA. The CDR3 bases are TGTGCCAGCAGCTTAATCTCGACAGCTCGCGAAAAACTGTTTTTT. It is translated as CASSLISTAREKLFF. Looking up the rest from reference TRBV7-2 and TRBJ1-4 gives the full variable domain: GAGVSQSPSNKVTEKGKDVELRCDPISGHTALYWYRQSLGQGLEFLIYFQGNSAPDKSGLPSDRFSAERTGGSVSTLTIQRTQQEDSAVYLCASSLISTAREKLFFGSGTQLSVL.

This sequence joins TRBV9 and TRBJ2-5; 8 nucleotides line up with TRBD2. The J call may be in error: the DNA end matches TRBJ2-7 better. This CDR3 region has 15 residues. From germline, CDR1 is SGDLS and CDR2 YYNGEE. The CDR3, as DNA: TGTGCCAGCAGCGTAGGAGCGGGAGCAGCTGACGAGCAGTACTTC. This gives the protein CASSVGAGAADEQYF.

The chain links TRBV7-2 to TRBJ2-3; 9 nucleotides agree with TRBD2. V lost 3 bases, J lost 4 bases, and 8 bases stayed unmatched. Germline V gives CDR1 SGHTA, CDR2 FQGNSA. The CDR3 has 16 amino acids. CDR3: CASSFPLAGVADTQYF. The CDR3 DNA is TGTGCCAGCAGCTTCCCCTTAGCGGGAGTAGCAGATACGCAGTATTTT.